These 8 T cell receptor beta chains came from one sample sequenced in a study of blood T cell repertoires in COVID-19. Assay used: immunoSEQ multiplex PCR; TCRdb lists only in-frame clones, some missing. The sample has some 250,000 clones; 75% to 90% are singletons. Input material: peripheral blood. These TCRs come from a woman aged 25 to 39 who had recovered from COVID-19.

The chain employs TRBV20-1 and TRBJ1-5; perhaps TRBD1 as D (6 bases). The V end lost 3 bases, the J end lost 3 bases, and 12 bases lay between the germline ends. Per germline, CDR1 DFQATT and CDR2 SNEGSKA (reference sequence). CDR3 length equals 14 residues. This chain's CDR3 is CSASSGDPNQPQHF. Here the CDR3 DNA reads TGCAGTGCTAGTTCAGGGGACCCCAATCAGCCCCAGCATTTT.

V usage is TRBV12-3 or TRBV12-4 and J usage is TRBJ1-2, with unresolved D. Trimming shortened V by 3 bases and J by 6 bases, and 11 bases separated the two germline ends. CDR3 length: 13 amino acids. The CDR3 loop reads CASSLTSGHGYTF. Written as DNA, the CDR3 is TGTGCCAGCAGTTTGACAAGTGGGCATGGCTACACCTTC.

The V and J genes are TRBV3-1 (or the pseudogene TRBV3-2) and TRBJ2-3; 12 nucleotides agree with TRBD2. The germline gives CDR1 LGHDT, CDR2 YNNKEL (reference sequence). After removal of 6 bases from V and 1 base from J, the junction contained 5 bases not matched to a gene. This CDR3 spans 16 amino acids. The CDR3 spells CASSPRLAGGTDTQYF. For the CDR3, the DNA is TGTGCCAGCAGTCCTAGACTAGCGGGGGGCACAGATACGCAGTATTTT.

J is TRBJ2-2 and V is TRBV9; 8 nucleotides agree with TRBD2. This CDR3 region has 18 residues. Unmatched junction bases numbered 14, after V lost 3 bases and J lost 4 bases. CDR1 and CDR2 (germline): SGDLS, YYNGEE. CDR3 in amino acids: CASSAEGPGGQSTGELFF. CDR3 sequence (DNA): TGTGCCAGCAGCGCAGAAGGTCCGGGGGGGCAGAGCACCGGGGAGCTGTTTTTT.

This chain joins TRBV29-1 and TRBJ1-2; a weak D match, TRBD1 (5 bases). Germline-derived CDR1 and CDR2 are SQVTM and ANQGSEA. Trimming cost V 6 bases and J 1 base, with 6 bases left between them. The CDR3 contains 11 residues. The CDR3 DNA reads as TGCAGCGTCGACAGTAACTATGGCTACACCTTC. Its translation: CSVDSNYGYTF.

The rearrangement uses TRBV5-4 and TRBJ1-1, with 9 bases lining up with TRBD1. The junction had 9 bases not matched to a gene; V was cut back by 6 bases and J by 3 bases. Germline V gene lookup returns CDR1 SGHNT and CDR2 YYREEE (reference sequence). The CDR3 length is 15 residues. The CDR3 DNA reads TGTGCCAGCACCGAAGTCGGACAGGGGTACACTGAAGCTTTCTTT. It translates to CASTEVGQGYTEAFF.

The chain couples TRBV7-9 to TRBJ2-5, with TRBD1 matching over 9 bases. This CDR3 region has 15 residues. J gave up 5 bases and V 4 bases, and 8 bases lay outside the gene matches. Germline V lookup: CDR1 SEHNR, CDR2 FQNEAQ (reference sequence). The CDR3 DNA reads as TGTGCCAGCAGCTCTAAACAGGGGGCGGGCGAGACCCAGTACTTC. It is translated as CASSSKQGAGETQYF.

This rearrangement joins TRBV5-5 to TRBJ1-2, with D unclear. V was trimmed by 0 bases and J by 2 bases, leaving 8 bases between them. Germline V gene sequence: CDR1 SGHKS, CDR2 YYEKEE (reference sequence). The CDR3 is made up of 14 amino acids. CDR3 protein: CASSLAAQNYGYTF. For the CDR3, the DNA is TGTGCCAGCAGCTTGGCCGCACAGAACTATGGCTACACCTTC.